Listed below are T cell receptor beta chains from one sample, sequenced in a study of identical twins. TCRdb re-called the 5' RACE reads through MiXCR, storing one row per CDR3 protein. The sample records 260,000 or so distinct CDR3 sequences, 6% to 8% being singletons. These data were likewise used in another study, on yellow fever vaccine responses in identical twins.

The sequencing sample was made of CD8+ T cells sorted from blood. The receptor set was obtained from a woman under 30 in good health. CDR3s include the opening cysteine and the closing phenylalanine or tryptophan. The order of the fields is clone size, V gene, J gene, D gene, CDR3 DNA, CDR3 protein. The D gene is left open where the match is weak. The size of a clone is reported for some rows only, either as once, few or many, or as a class for expanded clones.

many,TRBV7-9,TRBJ2-3,-,TGTGCCAGCAGCTTAGCGGGACGGACCACAGATACGCAGTATTTT,CASSLAGRTTDTQYF
many,TRBV28,TRBJ2-1,TRBD2,TGTGCCAGCAGAGAGCCCCGGGGGGGATGGAATGAGCAGTTCTTC,CASREPRGGWNEQFF
few,TRBV7-8,TRBJ2-1,TRBD1,TGTGCCAGCAGCTTAGCCCTGGACAGGGGGGACAATGAGCAGTTCTTC,CASSLALDRGDNEQFF
-,TRBV7-6,TRBJ1-1,-,TGTGCCAGCAGCTTTTTGGGAAAGAACACTGAAGCTTTCTTT,CASSFLGKNTEAFF
many,TRBV4-1,TRBJ2-2,-,TGCGCCAGCAGCTACAGACGGCAGAACACCGGGGAGCTGTTTTTT,CASSYRRQNTGELFF
few,TRBV12-3/TRBV12-4,TRBJ2-7,-,TGTGCCAGCAGTTTCTCCGGGCCCTACGAGCAGTACTTC,CASSFSGPYEQYF
few,TRBV29-1,TRBJ2-1,TRBD1,TGCAGCGCCGGGCGGCTCTCCCAGGGGGATGAGCAGTTCTTC,CSAGRLSQGDEQFF
-,TRBV10-3,TRBJ2-2,-,TGTGCCATCAGTGATTCTCCCACCGGGGAGCTGTTTTTT,CAISDSPTGELFF
-,TRBV6-5,TRBJ2-3,-,TGTGCCAGCAATTTGGAGAGAACTAGCACAGATACGCAGTATTTT,CASNLERTSTDTQYF
-,TRBV6-4,TRBJ2-3,-,TGTGCCAGCAGTGAAATAAGCGGGAGCACAGATACGCAGTATTTT,CASSEISGSTDTQYF
few,TRBV27,TRBJ2-1,-,TGTGCCAGCGGTTACGGGGCCGGGTGGAATGAGCAGTTCTTC,CASGYGAGWNEQFF
few,TRBV7-9,TRBJ2-2,-,TGTGCCAGCAGCCAGCTCGTGGGGGAGCTGTTTTTT,CASSQLVGELFF
few,TRBV2,TRBJ1-4,-,TGTGCCAGCAAGACGGGCTACAATGAAAAACTGTTTTTT,CASKTGYNEKLFF
-,TRBV7-9,TRBJ2-3,-,TGTGCCAGCAGTCGCGTGACGACGGGCACAGATACGCAGTATTTT,CASSRVTTGTDTQYF
few,TRBV7-2,TRBJ2-7,-,TGTGCCAGCGGCGGACAGTTCCCCTACGAGCAGTACTTC,CASGGQFPYEQYF
many,TRBV11-2,TRBJ1-1,-,TGTGCCAGCAGCTTAGAGGGGGAGAACACTGAAGCTTTCTTT,CASSLEGENTEAFF
many,TRBV6-1,TRBJ2-1,TRBD2,TGTGCCAGCAGTGGCTTAGCGGGAGAACCGACGCGTGAGCAGTTCTTC,CASSGLAGEPTREQFF
-,TRBV7-3,TRBJ2-7,TRBD2,TGTGCCAGCAGCGCCGGACTAGCGGGAGCTTTCGAGCAGTACTTC,CASSAGLAGAFEQYF
many,TRBV7-9,TRBJ2-3,TRBD1,TGTGCCAGCAGCAAACCGACAGGGGGGGGCACAGATACGCAGTATTTT,CASSKPTGGGTDTQYF
few,TRBV10-3,TRBJ2-2,-,TGTGCCATCAGTGAAGCCCATCGAAACACCGGGGAGCTGTTTTTT,CAISEAHRNTGELFF
few,TRBV6-1,TRBJ1-1,-,TGTGCCAGCAGTACGACCGGGGACGGGACTGAAGCTTTCTTT,CASSTTGDGTEAFF
-,TRBV2,TRBJ1-5,-,TGTGCCAGCATGTTTGGGGGCAGTCAGCCCCAGCATTTT,CASMFGGSQPQHF
few,TRBV2,TRBJ2-1,TRBD2,TGTGCCAGCACCTTTAATCTAGCGGGGGAGTTCTTC,CASTFNLAGEFF
many,TRBV3-1,TRBJ2-1,-,TGTGCCAGCAGCCCTGGACTAGGGGGGTACAATGAGCAGTTCTTC,CASSPGLGGYNEQFF
many,TRBV6-4,TRBJ2-1,-,TGTGCCAGCAGTGACAGGAGCGACTCCTACAATGAGCAGTTCTTC,CASSDRSDSYNEQFF
-,TRBV5-1,TRBJ2-7,-,TGCGCCAGCAGCTTGGCCCCGGACAGTTACTACGAGCAGTACTTC,CASSLAPDSYYEQYF
many,TRBV28,TRBJ1-2,TRBD1,TGTGCCAGCAGTCCCTATGGACAGGGGGTCTATGGCTACACCTTC,CASSPYGQGVYGYTF
-,TRBV28,TRBJ1-6,-,TGTGCCAGCAGTTTTGTCTGGGGACATTATAATTCACCCCTCCACTTT,CASSFVWGHYNSPLHF
-,TRBV9,TRBJ2-2,-,TGTGCCAGCAGCGTAGTTGGGGAAAACACCGGGGAGCTGTTTTTT,CASSVVGENTGELFF
many,TRBV24-1,TRBJ2-7,-,TGTGCCACCAGCGAGGGAGCCTACGAGCAGTACTTC,CATSEGAYEQYF
few,TRBV19,TRBJ2-3,TRBD2,TGTGCCAGTAGTATCCTTAGCGGGGGGGCCGAAGATACGCAGTATTTT,CASSILSGGAEDTQYF
many,TRBV15,TRBJ2-1,TRBD2,TGTGCCACCAGCCGGGGGGGCTCGTACAATGAGCAGTTCTTC,CATSRGGSYNEQFF
-,TRBV27,TRBJ1-6,-,TGTGCCAGCAGTTTATCCCCGGACTGGGGTTCACCCCTCCACTTT,CASSLSPDWGSPLHF
-,TRBV25-1,TRBJ1-2,-,TGTGCCAGCAGTGCGAGGGGGGGGGAGGAATGGATTATGAGCTACACCTTC,CASSARGGEEWIMSYTF
few,TRBV10-3,TRBJ2-1,-,TGTGCCATCAGTGACGTATACAATGAGCAGTTCTTC,CAISDVYNEQFF
few,TRBV20-1,TRBJ2-2,-,TGCAGTGCTAGAGACGGGACCAAAAACACCGGGGAGCTGTTTTTT,CSARDGTKNTGELFF
-,TRBV20-1,TRBJ1-6,-,TGCAGTGCTAGAGATCGCCAGGAAACCCGCGGGGCCCTCCACTTT,CSARDRQETRGALHF
-,TRBV27,TRBJ1-2,-,TGTGCCAGCAAGACGCCAGGGAGATCTGGCTACACCTTC,CASKTPGRSGYTF
few,TRBV11-3,TRBJ2-2,TRBD1,TGTGCCAGCAGCCCCCCCGGGACAGGTTTGGTAGTGGAGCTGTTTTTT,CASSPPGTGLVVELFF